This T cell receptor (beta chain) was identified in a study of T cell responses to AZD1222 COVID-19 vaccine. Trimming removed 6 bases from V and 5 bases from J, with 17 bases in between. The CDR3 is made up of 14 amino acids. CDR1 is SGHRS, CDR2 YFSETQ, per germline. Clones were read by immunoSEQ multiplex PCR, and TCRdb kept only the in-frame ones, dropping some. This table holds around 160,000 clones, just over 90% found once. This chain uses TRBV5-1 with TRBJ1-1; D is undetermined. This TCR came from an adult in good health. This sample comprised peripheral blood, obtained on day 0 of AZD1222 vaccination. CDR3 nucleotides: TGCGCCAGCAACCCGGTGCGGCTGGGGACTGAAGCTTTCTTT. This translates into CASNPVRLGTEAFF.